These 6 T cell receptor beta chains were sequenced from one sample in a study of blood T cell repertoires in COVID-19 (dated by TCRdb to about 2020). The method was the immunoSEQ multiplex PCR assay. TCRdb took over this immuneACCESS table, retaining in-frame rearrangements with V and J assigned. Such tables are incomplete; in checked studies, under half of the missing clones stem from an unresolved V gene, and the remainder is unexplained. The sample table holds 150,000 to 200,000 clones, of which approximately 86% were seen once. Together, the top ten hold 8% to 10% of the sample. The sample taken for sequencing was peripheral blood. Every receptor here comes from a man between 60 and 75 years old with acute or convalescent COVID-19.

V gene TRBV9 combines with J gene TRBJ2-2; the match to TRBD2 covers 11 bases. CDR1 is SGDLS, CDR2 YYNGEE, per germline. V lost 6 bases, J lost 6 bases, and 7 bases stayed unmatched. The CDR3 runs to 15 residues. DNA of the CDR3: TGTGCCAGCACTGTGCTAGCGGGAGGCTCCGGGGAGCTGTTTTTT. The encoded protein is CASTVLAGGSGELFF.

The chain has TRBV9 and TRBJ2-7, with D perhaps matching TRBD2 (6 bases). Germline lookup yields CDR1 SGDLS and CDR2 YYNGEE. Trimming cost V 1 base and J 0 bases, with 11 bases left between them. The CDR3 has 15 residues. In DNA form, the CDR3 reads TGTGCCAGCAGCGTATCCGGGGGAGCCTCCTACGAGCAGTACTTC. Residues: CASSVSGGASYEQYF.

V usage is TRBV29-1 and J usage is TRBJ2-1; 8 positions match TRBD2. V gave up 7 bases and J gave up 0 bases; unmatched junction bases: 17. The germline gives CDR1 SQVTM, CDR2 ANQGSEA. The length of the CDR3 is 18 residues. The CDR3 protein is CSGGTFRLARSSYNEQFF. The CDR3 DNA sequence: TGCAGCGGTGGGACATTCCGACTAGCGCGTAGCTCCTACAATGAGCAGTTCTTC.

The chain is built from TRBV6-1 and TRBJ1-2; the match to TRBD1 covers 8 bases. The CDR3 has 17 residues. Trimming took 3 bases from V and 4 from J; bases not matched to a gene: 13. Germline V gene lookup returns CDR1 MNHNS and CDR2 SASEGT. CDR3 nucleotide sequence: TGTGCCAGCAGTGAGAGGTCCGGACAGGGAGTTTTCTATGGCTACACCTTC. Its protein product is CASSERSGQGVFYGYTF.

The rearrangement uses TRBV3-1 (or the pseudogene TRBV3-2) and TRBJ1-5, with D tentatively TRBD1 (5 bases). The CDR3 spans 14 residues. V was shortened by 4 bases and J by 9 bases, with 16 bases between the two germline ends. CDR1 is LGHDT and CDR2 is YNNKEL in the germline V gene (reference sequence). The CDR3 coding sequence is TGTGCCAGCAGCCCCAAAGGGGTTCTAACGCCCCAGCATTTT. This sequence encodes CASSPKGVLTPQHF.

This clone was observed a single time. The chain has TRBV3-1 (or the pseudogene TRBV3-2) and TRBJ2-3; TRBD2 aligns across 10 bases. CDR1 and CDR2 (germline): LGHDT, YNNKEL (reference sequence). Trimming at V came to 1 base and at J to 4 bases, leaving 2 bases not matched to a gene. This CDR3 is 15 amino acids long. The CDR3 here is CASSQASGSADTQYF. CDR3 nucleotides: TGTGCCAGCAGCCAAGCTAGCGGGAGTGCAGATACGCAGTATTTT.